The source of this T cell receptor (beta chain) is a study of CD8 T cells in ankylosing spondylitis. The study, taken as a whole, reports: Seemingly distinctive of ankylosing spondylitis blood was a TCR beta motif formed by eight highly homologous variants.

In its sample, this clonotype was seen many times. Its antigen is currently unknown. This CDR3 is 15 amino acids long. CDR1 is MNHNS and CDR2 is SASEGT in the germline V gene. The V and J ends lost 5 bases and 3 bases, in that order; junction bases with no gene match: 7. TCRdb used MiXCR to reprocess the 5' RACE reads, holding one entry per CDR3 protein. The sample shows 220,000 or so distinct CDR3 sequences, under 12% of them seen only once. J is TRBJ2-7 and V is TRBV6-1; 10 nucleotides match TRBD1. The TCR sequence derives from a male donor with ankylosing spondylitis or in good health (not recorded which). The sequenced sample was blood, either unsorted or a sorted T cell fraction (not recorded which). CDR3 in DNA: TGTGCCAGCAGTCCCCGGACAGGGGGAGGCTACGAGCAGTACTTC. Its protein product is CASSPRTGGGYEQYF.